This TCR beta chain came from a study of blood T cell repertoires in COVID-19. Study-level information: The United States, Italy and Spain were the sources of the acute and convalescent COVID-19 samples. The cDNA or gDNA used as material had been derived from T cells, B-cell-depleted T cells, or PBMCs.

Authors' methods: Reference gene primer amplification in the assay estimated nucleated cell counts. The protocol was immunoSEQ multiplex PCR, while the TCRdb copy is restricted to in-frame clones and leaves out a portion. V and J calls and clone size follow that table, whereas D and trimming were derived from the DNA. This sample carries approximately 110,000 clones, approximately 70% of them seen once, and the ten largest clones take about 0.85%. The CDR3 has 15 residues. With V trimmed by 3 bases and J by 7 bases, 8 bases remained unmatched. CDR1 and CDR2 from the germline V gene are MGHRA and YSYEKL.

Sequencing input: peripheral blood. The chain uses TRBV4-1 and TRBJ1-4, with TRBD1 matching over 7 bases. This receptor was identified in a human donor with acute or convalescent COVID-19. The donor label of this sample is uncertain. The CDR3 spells CASSHGIQGSEKLFF. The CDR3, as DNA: TGCGCCAGCAGCCACGGGATACAGGGGAGTGAAAAACTGTTTTTT.